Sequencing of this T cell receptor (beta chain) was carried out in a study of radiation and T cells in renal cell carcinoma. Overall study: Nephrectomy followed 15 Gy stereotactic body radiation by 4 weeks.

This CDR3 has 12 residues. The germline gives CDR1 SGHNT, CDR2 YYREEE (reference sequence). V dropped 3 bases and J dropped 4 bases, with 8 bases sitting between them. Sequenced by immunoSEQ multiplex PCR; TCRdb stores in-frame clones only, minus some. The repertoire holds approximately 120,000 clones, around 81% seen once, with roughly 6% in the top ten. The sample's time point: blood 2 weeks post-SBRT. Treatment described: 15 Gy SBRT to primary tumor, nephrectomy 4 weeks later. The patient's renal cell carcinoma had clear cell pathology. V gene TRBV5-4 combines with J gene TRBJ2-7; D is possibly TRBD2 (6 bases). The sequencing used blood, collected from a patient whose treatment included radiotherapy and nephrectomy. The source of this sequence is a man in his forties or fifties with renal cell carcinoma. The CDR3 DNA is TGTGCCAGCAGCTCGGGGGTGTACGAGCAGTACTTC. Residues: CASSSGVYEQYF. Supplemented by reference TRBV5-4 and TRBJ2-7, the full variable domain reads ETGVTQSPTHLIKTRGQQVTLRCSSQSGHNTVSWYQQALGQGPQFIFQYYREEENGRGNFPPRFSGLQFPNYSSELNVNALELDDSALYLCASSSGVYEQYFGPGTRLTVT.